The following is a T cell receptor (beta chain) sequence with its context. Antigen: not known. TCRdb itself ran the RT-PCR reads through MiXCR, one entry per CDR3 protein. Among 630,000 or so distinct CDR3 sequences listed, around 14% were seen once. V lost 2 bases and J 0 bases, leaving 13 bases between the germline ends. Germline CDR1 and CDR2: LGHNA and YSLEER. CDR3 length: 16 amino acids. This sample was included in a study of response to subunit inactivated influenza vaccine. General study results and limits: Only a handful of new T cells, the authors suggested, are recruited with each seasonal influenza vaccination.

Sequenced here: PBMCs from blood, sampled about 12 days after vaccination. This receptor was obtained from a man aged 45-65 years who received an inactivated influenza vaccine. This chain joins TRBV4-3 and TRBJ1-1, with D possibly TRBD1 on 5 matching bases. The CDR3 DNA sequence: TGCGCCAGCAGCCAAAGGGGCGCCGGAGTGAACACTGAAGCTTTCTTT. Translated, it gives CASSQRGAGVNTEAFF.